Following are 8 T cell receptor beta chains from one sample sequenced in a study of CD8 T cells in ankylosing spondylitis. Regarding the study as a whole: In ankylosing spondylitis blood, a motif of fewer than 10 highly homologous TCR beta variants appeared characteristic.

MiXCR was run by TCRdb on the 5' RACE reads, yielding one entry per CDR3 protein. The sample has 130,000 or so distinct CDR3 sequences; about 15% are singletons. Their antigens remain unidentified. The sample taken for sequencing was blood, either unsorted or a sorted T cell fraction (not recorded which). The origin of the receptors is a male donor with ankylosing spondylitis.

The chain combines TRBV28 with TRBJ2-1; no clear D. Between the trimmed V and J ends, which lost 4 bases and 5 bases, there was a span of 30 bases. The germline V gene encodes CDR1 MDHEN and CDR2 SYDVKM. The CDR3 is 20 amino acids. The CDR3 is CASSSPPRFARLRVHNEQFF. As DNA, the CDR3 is TGTGCCAGCAGTTCCCCACCGAGGTTTGCGCGCCTTAGGGTCCACAATGAGCAGTTCTTC. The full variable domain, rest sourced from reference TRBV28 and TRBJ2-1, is DVKVTQSSRYLVKRTGEKVFLECVQDMDHENMFWYRQDPGLGLRLIYFSYDVKMKEKGDIPEGYSVSREKKERFSLILESASTNQTSMYLCASSSPPRFARLRVHNEQFFGPGTRLTVL.

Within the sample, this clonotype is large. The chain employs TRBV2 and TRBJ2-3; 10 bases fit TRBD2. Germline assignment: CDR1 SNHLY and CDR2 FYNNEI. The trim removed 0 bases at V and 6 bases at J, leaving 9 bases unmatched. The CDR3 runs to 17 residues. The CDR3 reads CASSEAPSGRGADTQYF. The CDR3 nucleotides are TGTGCCAGCAGTGAAGCCCCCAGCGGGAGGGGTGCGGATACGCAGTATTTT.

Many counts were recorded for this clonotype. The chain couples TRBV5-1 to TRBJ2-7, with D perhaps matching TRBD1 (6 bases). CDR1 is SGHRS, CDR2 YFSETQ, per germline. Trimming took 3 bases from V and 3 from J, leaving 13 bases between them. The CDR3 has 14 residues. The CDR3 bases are TGCGCCAGCAGCTCCATGGGACACCACTACGAGCAGTACTTC. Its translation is CASSSMGHHYEQYF.

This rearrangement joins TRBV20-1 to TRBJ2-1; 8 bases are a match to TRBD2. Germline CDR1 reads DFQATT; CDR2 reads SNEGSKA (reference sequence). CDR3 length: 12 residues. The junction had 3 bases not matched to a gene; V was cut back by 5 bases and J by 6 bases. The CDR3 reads CSASRGGNEQFF. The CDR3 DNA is TGCAGTGCTTCCCGGGGGGGCAATGAGCAGTTCTTC.

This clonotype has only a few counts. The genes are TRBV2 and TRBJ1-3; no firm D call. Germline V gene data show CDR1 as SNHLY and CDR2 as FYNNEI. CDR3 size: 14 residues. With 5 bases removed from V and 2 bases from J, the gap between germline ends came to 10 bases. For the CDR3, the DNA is TGTGCCAGCAGTTTGTCGGGAGCTGGAAACACCATATATTTT. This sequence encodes CASSLSGAGNTIYF.

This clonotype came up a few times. CDR3 protein: CASSFGFLAGDWTDTQYF. The CDR3 DNA is TGTGCCAGCAGTTTCGGGTTCTTAGCGGGAGATTGGACAGATACGCAGTATTTT. The gene calls are TRBV27 and TRBJ2-3; 9 bases line up with TRBD2. The V gene's germline CDR1 is MNHEY and CDR2 SMNVEV (reference sequence). V lost 3 bases to trimming and J lost 3 bases; unmatched junction nucleotides: 13. The CDR3 loop spans 18 amino acids.

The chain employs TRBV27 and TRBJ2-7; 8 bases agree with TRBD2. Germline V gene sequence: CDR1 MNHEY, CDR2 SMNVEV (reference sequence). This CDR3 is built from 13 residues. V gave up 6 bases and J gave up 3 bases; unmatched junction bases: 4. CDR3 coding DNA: TGTGCCAGCAGGGAAGCGGGAGACTACGAGCAGTACTTC. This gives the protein CASREAGDYEQYF.

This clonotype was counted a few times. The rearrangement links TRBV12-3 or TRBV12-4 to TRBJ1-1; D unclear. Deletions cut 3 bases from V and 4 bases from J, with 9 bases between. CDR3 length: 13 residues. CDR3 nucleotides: TGTGCCAGCAGTTTCAGAAGGGCCACTGAAGCTTTCTTT. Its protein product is CASSFRRATEAFF.